The 25 T cell receptor beta chains in this list originate from one sample, sequenced in a study of control samples from healthy donors and cancer patients. Assay used: immunoSEQ multiplex PCR; TCRdb lists only in-frame clones, some missing. This table has 200,000 to 250,000 clones, 85% to 95% appearing once. Sequences were obtained from blood. These TCRs come from a man aged 50-60 years in good health.

This chain uses TRBV6-5 with TRBJ2-2; a weak D match, TRBD1 (6 bases). Germline V lookup: CDR1 MNHEY, CDR2 SVGAGI. The CDR3 spans 15 residues. Trimming cost V 5 bases and J 7 bases, with 17 bases left between them. CDR3 in DNA: TGTGCCAGCAGTAGAGACACAGGGTTTGTCGGGGAGCTGTTTTTT. This codes for CASSRDTGFVGELFF.

The chain joins TRBV4-1 to TRBJ1-5; unclear D gene. With 0 bases removed from V and 7 bases from J, the gap between germline ends came to 7 bases. CDR3 length: 13 amino acids. Germline V gene sequence: CDR1 MGHRA, CDR2 YSYEKL. CDR3 loop: CASSQDSGQPQHF. In nucleotides, the CDR3 is TGCGCCAGCAGCCAAGATAGCGGGCAGCCCCAGCATTTT.

The chain has TRBV5-4 and TRBJ2-5; possibly TRBD1 or TRBD2 for D (5 bases each). Germline V gives CDR1 SGHNT, CDR2 YYREEE (reference sequence). This CDR3 has 14 residues. Trimming removed 5 bases at V and 3 bases at J, with 14 bases between. CDR3 nucleotide sequence: TGTGCCAGCAGTCCTGGGGGTATTGAAGAGACCCAGTACTTC. Translation: CASSPGGIEETQYF.

This clone was counted a single time. The genes are TRBV6-6 and TRBJ1-1; D remains ambiguous. Germline V gene lookup returns CDR1 MNHNY and CDR2 SVGAGI (reference sequence). Trimming pared 2 bases from V and 4 bases from J, leaving 8 bases between. The CDR3 contains 13 residues. The CDR3 nucleotides are TGTGCCAGCAGTTACGGGCGGGGCACTGAAGCTTTCTTT. Translating it yields CASSYGRGTEAFF.

The chain carries TRBV4-1 and TRBJ2-2; tentative D call: TRBD1 (5 bases). Germline loops: CDR1 MGHRA, CDR2 YSYEKL. V lost 2 bases and J lost 5, with 12 bases in between. The CDR3 runs to 15 residues. The CDR3 sequence: CASSQKAPGTGELFF. The CDR3 bases are TGCGCCAGCAGCCAAAAGGCCCCAGGGACCGGGGAGCTGTTTTTT.

The V gene is TRBV6-1, the J gene TRBJ2-7; D may be TRBD1 (6 bases). The CDR3 loop spans 14 amino acids. The V end was cut by 2 bases, the J end by 3 bases, with 11 bases between. Germline CDR1 is MNHNS and CDR2 is SASEGT. As DNA, the CDR3 is TGTGCCAGCAGTGAAATCGGACAGTTCTACGAGCAGTACTTC. Protein sequence: CASSEIGQFYEQYF.

The rearrangement joins TRBV7-2 to TRBJ1-1, with D perhaps matching TRBD1 (5 bases). This CDR3 is built from 14 residues. Germline loops: CDR1 SGHTA, CDR2 FQGNSA. V was pared by 2 bases and J by 7 bases, with 14 bases between. This CDR3 is CASSLLWGSNEAFF. The CDR3, as DNA: TGTGCCAGCAGCTTACTTTGGGGGAGTAATGAAGCTTTCTTT.

V is TRBV11-3 and J is TRBJ1-1; D perhaps matches TRBD1 (5 bases). V gave up 1 base and J gave up 2 bases, with 8 bases separating them. Looked up from germline, CDR1 is SGHNT and CDR2 is YENEEA. This CDR3 is built from 14 residues. Here the CDR3 DNA reads TGTGCCAGCAGCTTAGGAGGGGACAACACTGAAGCTTTCTTT. Translated, it gives CASSLGGDNTEAFF.

This chain links TRBV2 with TRBJ1-2, with a weak D call TRBD1 (6 bases). The ends were cut back, 7 bases at V and 7 bases at J, with 16 bases in the middle. Germline V gives CDR1 SNHLY, CDR2 FYNNEI. CDR3 length equals 13 residues. The CDR3 loop reads CASTLQGSSGYTF. CDR3 DNA sequence: TGTGCCAGCACCCTACAGGGTAGTAGTGGCTACACCTTC.

V is TRBV5-1 and J is TRBJ2-3; the D gene is possibly TRBD1 (6 bases). CDR3 length: 13 residues. CDR1 is SGHRS, CDR2 YFSETQ, per germline. Trimming left V 7 bases short and J 2 bases short, with 11 bases between. The CDR3 DNA sequence: TGCGCCAGCCGGTACAGGGACACAGATACGCAGTATTTT. As protein: CASRYRDTDTQYF.

The chain is built from TRBV19 and TRBJ2-3, with 9 bases identical to TRBD1. Germline V gene lookup returns CDR1 LNHDA and CDR2 SQIVND (reference sequence). The CDR3 length is 15 residues. Trimming cost V 3 bases and J 6 bases; bases outside gene matches: 7. In DNA form, the CDR3 reads TGTGCCAGTAGTATTGCGGGACAGGGACGGGATACGCAGTATTTT. It encodes CASSIAGQGRDTQYF.

The rearrangement links TRBV4-2 to TRBJ1-6; a weak D match, TRBD1 (5 bases). The CDR3 spans 14 residues. V lost 5 bases to trimming and J lost 5 bases, with 10 bases between them. Germline lookup yields CDR1 LGHNA and CDR2 YNFKEQ. CDR3 in amino acids: CASSLGTDNSPLHF. DNA for the CDR3: TGTGCCAGCAGCTTGGGGACGGATAATTCACCCCTCCACTTT.

V usage is TRBV6-2 or TRBV6-3 and J usage is TRBJ1-5; D is uncertain. This CDR3 is 15 amino acids long. The ends were cut back, 4 bases at V and 5 bases at J, with 15 bases in the middle. The V gene's germline CDR1 is MNHEY and CDR2 SVGEGT. The DNA of the CDR3 is TGTGCCAGCAGTTCCGTCCTGCAGGTTTATCAGCCCCAGCATTTT. Its protein product is CASSSVLQVYQPQHF.

This clone has a single count. V is TRBV29-1 and J is TRBJ2-3; a possible D gene is TRBD1 (6 bases). CDR1 SQVTM and CDR2 ANQGSEA come from the germline V gene. The CDR3 length is 13 residues. Trimming left V 6 bases short and J 6 bases short, with 16 bases between. CDR3 loop: CSVPQGRRDTQYF. The CDR3 DNA reads TGCAGCGTCCCACAGGGAAGGAGGGATACGCAGTATTTT.

V is TRBV6-5 and J is TRBJ1-2; possible D gene TRBD1, 6 bases. The CDR3 covers 15 residues. CDR1 is MNHEY and CDR2 is SVGAGI in the germline V gene. V was clipped by 2 bases and J by 7 bases, with 17 bases between them. This chain's CDR3 is CASSYDGQYHLGYTF. CDR3 in DNA: TGTGCCAGCAGTTACGACGGACAGTACCATCTTGGCTACACCTTC.

The chain couples TRBV19 to TRBJ2-5; D may be TRBD2 (6 bases). The CDR3 has 14 residues. Germline lookup yields CDR1 LNHDA and CDR2 SQIVND (reference sequence). V lost 7 bases and J 3 bases, leaving 15 bases between the germline ends. The CDR3 region has the DNA TGTGCCAGTACCCTGGGGGGTTCGGAAGAGACCCAGTACTTC. Protein: CASTLGGSEETQYF.

As for this clone: Other nucleotide sequences from this sample produce the same CDR3. The chain joins TRBV5-6 to TRBJ1-2; D is uncertain. Germline lookup yields CDR1 SGHDT and CDR2 YYEEEE. V was clipped by 2 bases and J by 3 bases, with 5 bases between them. This CDR3 has 12 amino acids. The CDR3 protein is CASSLRDYGYTF. CDR3 sequence (DNA): TGTGCCAGCAGCTTACGTGACTATGGCTACACCTTC.

Points on this clone: A junction end diverges from the germline sequence, so it may reflect a read error. V and J are TRBV28 and TRBJ2-2; 9 bases agree with TRBD1. This CDR3 comprises 13 residues. The germline CDR1 and CDR2 sequences are MDHEN and SYDVKM. The CDR3 bases are TGCGGCGCGGGACAGGGCTCCCCCGGGGAGCTGTTTTTT. This gives the protein CGAGQGSPGELFF. The whole variable domain, remainder taken from reference TRBV28 and TRBJ2-2, is DVKVTQSSRYLVKRTGEKVFLECVQDMDHENMFWYRQDPGLGLRLIYFSYDVKMKEKGDIPEGYSVSREKKERFSLILESASTNQTSMYLCGAGQGSPGELFFGEGSRLTVL.

The chain has TRBV9 and TRBJ1-2; 8 positions match TRBD1. Losses at the gene ends were 7 bases for V and 2 bases for J; bases not matched to a gene: 1. CDR1 and CDR2 (germline): SGDLS, YYNGEE. The CDR3 sequence is 12 residues long. In DNA form, the CDR3 reads TGTGCCAGCGGGACAGGAAACTATGGCTACACCTTC. Translating gives CASGTGNYGYTF.

V usage is TRBV10-1 and J usage is TRBJ2-2; D uncertain. Between the trimmed V and J ends, which lost 6 bases and 0 bases, there was a span of 11 bases. CDR1 and CDR2 (germline): WNHNN, SYGVQD (reference sequence). This CDR3 is built from 15 residues. The CDR3 nucleotides are TGCGCCAGCAGCGCCACCGAAACGAACACCGGGGAGCTGTTTTTT. Amino acids: CASSATETNTGELFF.

The chain has TRBV10-3 and TRBJ1-1; D is possibly TRBD1 (5 bases). CDR3 length equals 14 residues. From germline, CDR1 is ENHRY and CDR2 SYGVKD. V lost 6 bases to trimming and J lost 4 bases, with 15 bases between them. The CDR3 DNA reads as TGTGCCATCAGACTTATGGGGGGGACCACTGAAGCTTTCTTT. Residues: CAIRLMGGTTEAFF.

This chain joins TRBV4-2 and TRBJ1-1, with 9 bases identical to TRBD1. The CDR3 length is 10 residues. V trimming: 8 bases; J trimming: 11 bases; junction bases outside the gene matches: 3. CDR1 is LGHNA, CDR2 YNFKEQ, per germline. DNA of the CDR3: TGTGCCAGCGGGGACAGGGTCGCTTTCTTT. Protein: CASGDRVAFF.

This clone was seen a single time. The genes are TRBV11-2 and TRBJ1-1; D is uncertain. Trimming removed 5 bases at V and 4 bases at J, with 11 bases between. This CDR3 has 13 amino acids. The germline CDR1 and CDR2 sequences are SGHAT and FQNNGV. CDR3 in amino acids: CASSLPVATEAFF. Written as DNA, the CDR3 is TGTGCCAGCAGCCTCCCAGTTGCCACTGAAGCTTTCTTT. Complete variable domain (other parts from reference TRBV11-2 and TRBJ1-1): EAGVAQSPRYKIIEKRQSVAFWCNPISGHATLYWYQQILGQGPKLLIQFQNNGVVDDSQLPKDRFSAERLKGVDSTLKIQPAKLEDSAVYLCASSLPVATEAFFGQGTRLTVV.

The genes are TRBV21-1 and TRBJ2-6; TRBD2, as called in the table, went unchecked against the DNA. TRBV21-1 is a pseudogene locus. The CDR3 contains 18 residues. CDR3 nucleotide sequence: TGTGCCAGCAGCAAAGCGGCGGGGGCCCTCTCTGGGGCCAACGTCCTGACTTTC. It yields the protein CASSKAAGALSGANVLTF.

The chain uses TRBV11-2 and TRBJ1-1; D is unresolved. The CDR3 length is 13 residues. V lost 0 bases, J lost 4 bases, and 6 bases lay in between. Per germline, CDR1 SGHAT and CDR2 FQNNGV. The CDR3, as DNA: TGTGCCAGCAGCTTAGATAGGGCCACTGAAGCTTTCTTT. This sequence encodes CASSLDRATEAFF. The variable domain in full, with the rest retrieved from reference TRBV11-2 and TRBJ1-1, is EAGVAQSPRYKIIEKRQSVAFWCNPISGHATLYWYQQILGQGPKLLIQFQNNGVVDDSQLPKDRFSAERLKGVDSTLKIQPAKLEDSAVYLCASSLDRATEAFFGQGTRLTVV.